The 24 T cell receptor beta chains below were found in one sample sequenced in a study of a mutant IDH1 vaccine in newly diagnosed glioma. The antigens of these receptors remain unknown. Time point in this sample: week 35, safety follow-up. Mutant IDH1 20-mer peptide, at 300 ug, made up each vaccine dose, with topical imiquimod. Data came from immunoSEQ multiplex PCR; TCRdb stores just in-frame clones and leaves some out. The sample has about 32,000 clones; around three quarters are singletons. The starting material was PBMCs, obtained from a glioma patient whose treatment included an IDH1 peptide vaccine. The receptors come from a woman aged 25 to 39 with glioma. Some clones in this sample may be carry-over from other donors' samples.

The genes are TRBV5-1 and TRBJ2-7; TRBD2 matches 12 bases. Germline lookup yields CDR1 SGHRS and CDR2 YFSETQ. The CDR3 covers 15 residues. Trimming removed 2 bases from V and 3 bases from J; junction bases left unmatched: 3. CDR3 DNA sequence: TGCGCCAGCAGCTTCGGACTAGCGGGAAACTACGAGCAGTACTTC. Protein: CASSFGLAGNYEQYF.

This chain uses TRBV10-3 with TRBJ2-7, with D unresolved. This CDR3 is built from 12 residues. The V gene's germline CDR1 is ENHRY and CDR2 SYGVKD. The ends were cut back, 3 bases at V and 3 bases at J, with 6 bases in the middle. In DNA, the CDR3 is TGTGCCATCAGTGACAACCTCTACGAGCAGTACTTC. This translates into CAISDNLYEQYF.

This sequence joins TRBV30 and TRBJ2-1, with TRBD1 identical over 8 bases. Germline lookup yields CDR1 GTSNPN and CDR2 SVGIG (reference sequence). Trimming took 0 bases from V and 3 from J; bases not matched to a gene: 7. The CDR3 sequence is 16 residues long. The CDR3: CAWSVQLGQGYNEQFF. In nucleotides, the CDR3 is TGTGCCTGGAGTGTACAATTAGGACAGGGCTACAATGAGCAGTTCTTC.

CDR3 DNA: TGTGCCAGTAGTGTGCGGACCACAGATACGCAGTATTTT. It codes for CASSVRTTDTQYF. The gene calls are TRBV19 and TRBJ2-3; no reliable D call. The length of the CDR3 is 13 residues. V was cut by 5 bases and J by 2 bases, with 8 bases left in between. Looked up from germline, CDR1 is LNHDA and CDR2 is SQIVND (reference sequence).

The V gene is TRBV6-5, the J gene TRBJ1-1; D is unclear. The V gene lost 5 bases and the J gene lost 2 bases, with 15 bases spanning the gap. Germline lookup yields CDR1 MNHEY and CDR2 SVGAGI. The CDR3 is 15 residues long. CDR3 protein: CASSTTQATNTEAFF. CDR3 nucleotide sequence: TGTGCCAGCAGTACCACCCAGGCCACCAACACTGAAGCTTTCTTT.

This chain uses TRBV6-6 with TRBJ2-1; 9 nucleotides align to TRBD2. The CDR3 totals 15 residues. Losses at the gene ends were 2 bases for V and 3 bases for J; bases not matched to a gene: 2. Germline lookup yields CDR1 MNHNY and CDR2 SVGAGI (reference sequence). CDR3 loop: CASSYRTSDYNEQFF. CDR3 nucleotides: TGTGCCAGCAGTTACAGGACTAGCGACTACAATGAGCAGTTCTTC.

CDR3 nucleotide sequence: TGCGCCAGCAGCAAGGACAGGGGGGCCTACGAGCAGTACTTC. Translated: CASSKDRGAYEQYF. The V and J genes are TRBV5-1 and TRBJ2-7; TRBD1 matches 10 bases. The CDR3 extends over 14 amino acids. V was pared by 4 bases and J by 2 bases, with 3 bases of the junction left unmatched. CDR1 is SGHRS and CDR2 is YFSETQ in the germline V gene. Complete variable domain (other parts from reference TRBV5-1 and TRBJ2-7): KAGVTQTPRYLIKTRGQQVTLSCSPISGHRSVSWYQQTPGQGLQFLFEYFSETQRNKGNFPGRFSGRQFSNSRSEMNVSTLELGDSALYLCASSKDRGAYEQYFGPGTRLTVT.

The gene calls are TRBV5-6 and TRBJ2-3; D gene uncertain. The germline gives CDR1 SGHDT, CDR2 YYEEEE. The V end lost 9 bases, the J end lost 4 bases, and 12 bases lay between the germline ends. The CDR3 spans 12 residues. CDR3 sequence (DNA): TGTGCCACCTCTCGCGACGCAGATACGCAGTATTTT. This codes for CATSRDADTQYF.

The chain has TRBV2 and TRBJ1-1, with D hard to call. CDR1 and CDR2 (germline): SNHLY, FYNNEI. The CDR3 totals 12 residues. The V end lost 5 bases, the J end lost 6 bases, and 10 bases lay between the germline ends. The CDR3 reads CASSWSGAEAFF. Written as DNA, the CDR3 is TGTGCCAGCAGTTGGTCCGGGGCTGAAGCTTTCTTT.

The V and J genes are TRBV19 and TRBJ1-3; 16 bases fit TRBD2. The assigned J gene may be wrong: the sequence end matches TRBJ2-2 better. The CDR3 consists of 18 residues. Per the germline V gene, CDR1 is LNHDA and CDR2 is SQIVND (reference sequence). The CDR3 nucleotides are TGTGCCAGTAGCGGCGGGACTAGCGGGAGGGGTGCCACCGGGGAGCTGTTTTTT. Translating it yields CASSGGTSGRGATGELFF.

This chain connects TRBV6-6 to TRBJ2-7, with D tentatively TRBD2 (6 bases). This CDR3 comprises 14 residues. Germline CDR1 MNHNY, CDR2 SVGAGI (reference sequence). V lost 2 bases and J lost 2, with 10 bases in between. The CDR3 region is CASSYVGSPYEQYF. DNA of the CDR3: TGTGCCAGCAGTTACGTCGGGAGCCCCTACGAGCAGTACTTC.

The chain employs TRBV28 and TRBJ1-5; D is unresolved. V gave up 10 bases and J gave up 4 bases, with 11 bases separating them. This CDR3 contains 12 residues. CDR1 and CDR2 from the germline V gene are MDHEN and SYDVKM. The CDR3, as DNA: TGTGCCACCTCAACCACAAATCAGCCCCAGCATTTT. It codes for CATSTTNQPQHF.

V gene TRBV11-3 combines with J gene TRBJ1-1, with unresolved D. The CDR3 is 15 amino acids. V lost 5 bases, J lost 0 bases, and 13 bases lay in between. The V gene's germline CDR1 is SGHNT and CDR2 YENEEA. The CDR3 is CASSLAWWLNTEAFF. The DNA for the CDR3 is TGTGCCAGCAGCCTAGCATGGTGGTTGAACACTGAAGCTTTCTTT.

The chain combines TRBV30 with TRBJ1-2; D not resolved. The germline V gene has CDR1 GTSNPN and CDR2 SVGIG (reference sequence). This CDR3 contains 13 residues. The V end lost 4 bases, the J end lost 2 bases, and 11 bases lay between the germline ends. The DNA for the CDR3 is TGTGCCTGGACAAGGACTATAAACTATGGCTACACCTTC. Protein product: CAWTRTINYGYTF.

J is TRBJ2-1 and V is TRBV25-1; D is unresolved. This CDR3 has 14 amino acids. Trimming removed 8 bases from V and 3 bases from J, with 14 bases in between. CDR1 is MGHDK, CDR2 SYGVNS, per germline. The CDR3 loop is CASLDGRGYNEQFF. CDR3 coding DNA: TGTGCCAGCCTGGACGGACGCGGCTACAATGAGCAGTTCTTC.

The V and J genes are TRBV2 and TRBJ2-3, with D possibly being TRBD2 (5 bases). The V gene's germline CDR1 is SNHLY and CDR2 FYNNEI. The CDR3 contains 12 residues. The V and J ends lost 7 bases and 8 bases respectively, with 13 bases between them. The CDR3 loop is CASNEEGGTQYF. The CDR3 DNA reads TGTGCCAGCAACGAAGAAGGAGGTACGCAGTATTTT.

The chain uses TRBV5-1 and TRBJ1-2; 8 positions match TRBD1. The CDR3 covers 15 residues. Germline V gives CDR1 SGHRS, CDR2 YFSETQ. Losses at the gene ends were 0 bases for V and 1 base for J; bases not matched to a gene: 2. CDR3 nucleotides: TGCGCCAGCAGCTTGGGACAGGGGATTAACTATGGCTACACCTTC. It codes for CASSLGQGINYGYTF.

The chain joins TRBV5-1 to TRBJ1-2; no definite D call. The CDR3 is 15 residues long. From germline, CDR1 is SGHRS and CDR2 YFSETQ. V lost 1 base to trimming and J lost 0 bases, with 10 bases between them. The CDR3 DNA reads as TGCGCCAGCAGCTTGAGTACAGAAGCTAACTATGGCTACACCTTC. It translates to CASSLSTEANYGYTF.

The CDR3 protein is CASSSGAPGNTIYF. The CDR3 DNA sequence: TGCGCCAGCAGCTCCGGGGCACCTGGAAACACCATATATTTT. The chain joins TRBV5-1 to TRBJ1-3, with D perhaps matching TRBD1 (5 bases). Trimming took off 3 bases at V and 2 bases at J, with 9 bases between the two ends. CDR3 length: 14 residues. Germline V gene data show CDR1 as SGHRS and CDR2 as YFSETQ.

The CDR3 loop reads CAISAGTGDMNEQFF. Written as DNA, the CDR3 is TGTGCCATCAGTGCCGGGACAGGGGATATGAATGAGCAGTTCTTC. This chain connects TRBV10-3 to TRBJ2-1; 10 nucleotides agree with TRBD1. This CDR3 comprises 15 residues. Germline assignment: CDR1 ENHRY and CDR2 SYGVKD. V was pared by 4 bases and J by 7 bases, with 7 bases of the junction left unmatched.

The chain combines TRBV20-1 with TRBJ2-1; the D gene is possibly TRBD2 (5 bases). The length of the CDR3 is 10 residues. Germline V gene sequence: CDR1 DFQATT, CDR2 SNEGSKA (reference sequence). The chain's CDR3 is CSATIIEQFF. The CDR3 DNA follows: TGCAGCGCGACTATAATCGAGCAGTTCTTC.

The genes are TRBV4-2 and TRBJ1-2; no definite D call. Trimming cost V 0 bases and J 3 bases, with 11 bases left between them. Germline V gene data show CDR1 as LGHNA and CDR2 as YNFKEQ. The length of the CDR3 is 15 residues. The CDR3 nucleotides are TGTGCCAGCAGCCAAGATACGGATACTTACTATGGCTACACCTTC. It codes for CASSQDTDTYYGYTF.

CDR3: CACTGISGSNEQFF. Here the CDR3 DNA reads TGTGCCTGTACTGGGATCTCCGGGAGCAATGAGCAGTTCTTC. The rearrangement uses TRBV30 and TRBJ2-1; D possibly corresponds to TRBD2 (6 bases). The length of the CDR3 is 14 residues. Trimming cost V 6 bases and J 6 bases, with 18 bases left between them. The germline CDR1 and CDR2 sequences are GTSNPN and SVGIG (reference sequence).

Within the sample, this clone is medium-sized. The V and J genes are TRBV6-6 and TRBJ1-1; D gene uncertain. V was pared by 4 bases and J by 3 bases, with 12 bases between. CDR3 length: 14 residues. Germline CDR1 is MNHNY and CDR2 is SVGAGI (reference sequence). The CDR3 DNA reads TGTGCCAGCAGTTTCACCGGGCCCGACACTGAAGCTTTCTTT. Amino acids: CASSFTGPDTEAFF.